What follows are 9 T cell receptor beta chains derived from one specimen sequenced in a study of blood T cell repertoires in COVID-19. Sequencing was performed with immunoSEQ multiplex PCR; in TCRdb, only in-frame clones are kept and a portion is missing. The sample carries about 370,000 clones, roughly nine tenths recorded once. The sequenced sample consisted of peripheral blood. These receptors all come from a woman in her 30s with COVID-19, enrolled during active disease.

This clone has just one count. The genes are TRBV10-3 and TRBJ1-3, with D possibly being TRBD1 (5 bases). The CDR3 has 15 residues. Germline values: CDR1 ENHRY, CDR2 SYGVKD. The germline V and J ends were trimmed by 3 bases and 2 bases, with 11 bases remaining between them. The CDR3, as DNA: TGTGCCATCAGTGATGCGGGGGTGGCTGGAAACACCATATATTTT. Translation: CAISDAGVAGNTIYF.

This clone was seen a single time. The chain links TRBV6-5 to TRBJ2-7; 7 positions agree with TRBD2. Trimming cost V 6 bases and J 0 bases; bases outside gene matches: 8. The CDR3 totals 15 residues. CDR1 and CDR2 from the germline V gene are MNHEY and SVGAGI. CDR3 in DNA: TGTGCCAGCAGAGAGGGACTACTCAGCTCCTACGAGCAGTACTTC. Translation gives CASREGLLSSYEQYF.

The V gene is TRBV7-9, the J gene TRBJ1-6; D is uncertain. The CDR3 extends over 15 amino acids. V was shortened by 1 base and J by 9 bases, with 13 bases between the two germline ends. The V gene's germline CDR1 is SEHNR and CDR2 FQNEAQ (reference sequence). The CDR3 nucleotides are TGTGCCAGCAGCTTAGATTCGGGTGGGAGTTCACCCCTCCACTTT. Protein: CASSLDSGGSSPLHF.

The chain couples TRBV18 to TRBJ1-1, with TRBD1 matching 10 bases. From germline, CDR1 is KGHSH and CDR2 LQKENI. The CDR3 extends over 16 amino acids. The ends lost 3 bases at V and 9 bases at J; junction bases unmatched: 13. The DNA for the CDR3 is TGTGCCAGCTCACCCCATGAGTTAGGACAGGGGGAGCAAGCTTTCTTT. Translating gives CASSPHELGQGEQAFF.

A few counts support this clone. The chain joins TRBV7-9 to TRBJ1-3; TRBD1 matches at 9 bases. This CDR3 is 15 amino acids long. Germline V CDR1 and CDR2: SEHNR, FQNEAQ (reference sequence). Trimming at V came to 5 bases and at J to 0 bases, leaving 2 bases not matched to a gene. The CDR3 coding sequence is TGTGCCAGCAGCAAGGGACAGGGCTCTGGAAACACCATATATTTT. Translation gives CASSKGQGSGNTIYF.

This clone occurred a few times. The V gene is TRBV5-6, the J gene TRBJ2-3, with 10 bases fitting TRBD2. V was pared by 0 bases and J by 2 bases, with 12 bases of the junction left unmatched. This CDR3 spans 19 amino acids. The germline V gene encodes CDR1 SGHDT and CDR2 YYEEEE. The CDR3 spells CASSLAYSGGLIDTDTQYF. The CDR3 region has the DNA TGTGCCAGCAGCTTGGCTTATAGCGGGGGGCTAATAGACACAGATACGCAGTATTTT.

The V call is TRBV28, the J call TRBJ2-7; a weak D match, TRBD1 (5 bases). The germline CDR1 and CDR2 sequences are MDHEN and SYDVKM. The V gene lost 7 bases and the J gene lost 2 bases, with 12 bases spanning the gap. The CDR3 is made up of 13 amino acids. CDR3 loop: CASTSTATYEQYF. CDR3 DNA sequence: TGTGCCAGCACCTCGACAGCAACCTACGAGCAGTACTTC. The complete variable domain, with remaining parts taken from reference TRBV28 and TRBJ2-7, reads DVKVTQSSRYLVKRTGEKVFLECVQDMDHENMFWYRQDPGLGLRLIYFSYDVKMKEKGDIPEGYSVSREKKERFSLILESASTNQTSMYLCASTSTATYEQYFGPGTRLTVT.

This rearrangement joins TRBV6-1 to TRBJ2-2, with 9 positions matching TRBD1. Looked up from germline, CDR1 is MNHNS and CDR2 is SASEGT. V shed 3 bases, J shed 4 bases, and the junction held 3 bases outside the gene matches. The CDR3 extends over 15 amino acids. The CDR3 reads CASSETGGITGELFF. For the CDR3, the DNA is TGTGCCAGCAGTGAGACAGGGGGGATCACCGGGGAGCTGTTTTTT.

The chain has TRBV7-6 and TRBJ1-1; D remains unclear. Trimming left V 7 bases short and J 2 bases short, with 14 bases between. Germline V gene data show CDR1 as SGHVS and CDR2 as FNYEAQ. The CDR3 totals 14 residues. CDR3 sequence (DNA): TGTGCCAGCAACGAATACGGGGAAAACACTGAAGCTTTCTTT. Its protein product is CASNEYGENTEAFF.